These 10 T cell receptor beta chains originate from one sample sequenced in a study of blood T cells in healthy people across ages. The authors ran a second PCR of about 6 to 12 cycles using a sample-barcoded 5' primer and a J-beta primer mix. From the 5' RACE reads, TCRdb called clonotypes with MiXCR, one entry per CDR3 protein. Of 650,000 to 1,000,000 distinct CDR3 sequences listed, 46% are singletons. Input material: blood. The receptors come from a man older than 75 in good health.

This clonotype was picked up many times. The V and J genes are TRBV7-9 and TRBJ1-2, with D possibly matching TRBD1 (5 bases). Trimming cost V 5 bases and J 8 bases, with 15 bases left between them. Per the germline V gene, CDR1 is SEHNR and CDR2 is FQNEAQ (reference sequence). This CDR3 region has 13 residues. The CDR3: CASSPSDSRGYTF. DNA of the CDR3: TGTGCCAGCAGCCCATCAGACAGTAGGGGCTACACCTTC.

The chain has TRBV5-1 and TRBJ2-7; a weak D match, TRBD1 (7 bases). The J call may be incorrect, as the DNA end agrees better with TRBJ2-4. CDR1 SGHRS and CDR2 YFSETQ come from the germline V gene. The CDR3 has 15 residues. CDR3 protein: CASQRSQGGKNIQYF. The DNA for the CDR3 is TGCGCCAGTCAACGATCTCAGGGGGGCAAAAACATTCAGTACTTC.

The chain recombines TRBV7-3 with TRBJ2-3; 10 nucleotides agree with TRBD1. J lost 6 bases, V lost 5 bases, and 5 bases had no gene match. Germline loops: CDR1 SGHTA, CDR2 FQGTGA. The CDR3 covers 14 residues. The CDR3 DNA follows: TGTGCCAGCAGCCCACGGACAGGGGGGGATACGCAGTATTTT. Translated: CASSPRTGGDTQYF.

This clonotype was detected once. V is TRBV21-1 and J is TRBJ2-3; TRBD1, the D gene given by the table, was not confirmed from the DNA. TRBV21-1 is deemed a pseudogene. The CDR3 extends over 12 amino acids. As DNA, the CDR3 is TGTGCCATACATTCAAAGGAGGGGGTTGGGTATTTT. The encoded protein is CAIHSKEGVGYF.

This clonotype was seen a handful of times. The chain is built from TRBV20-1 and TRBJ2-4; D is possibly TRBD2 (5 bases). CDR1 and CDR2 (germline): DFQATT, SNEGSKA (reference sequence). The V end lost 5 bases, the J end lost 9 bases, and 17 bases lay between the germline ends. CDR3 length: 13 residues. Here the CDR3 reads CSAYDGVTSIQYF. CDR3 DNA: TGCAGTGCTTACGACGGGGTGACCAGCATTCAGTACTTC.

V usage is TRBV7-2 and J usage is TRBJ2-1, with 12 bases identical to TRBD1. The CDR3 contains 14 residues. Germline trimming cut 4 bases from V and 9 bases from J; bases unmatched to any gene: 4. Germline V lookup: CDR1 SGHTA, CDR2 FQGNSA. CDR3 DNA: TGTGCCAGCAGCTCCGGGACAGGGGGCTGTGAGCAGTTCTTC. Translating it yields CASSSGTGGCEQFF.

The V call is TRBV12-3 or TRBV12-4, the J call TRBJ2-3; D unclear. This CDR3 is 15 amino acids long. The germline V and J ends were trimmed by 3 bases and 1 base, with 11 bases remaining between them. CDR3 bases: TGTGCCAGCAGTTTCGCAGGCATTCGCACAGATACGCAGTATTTT. Protein product: CASSFAGIRTDTQYF.

This clonotype was found many times. The chain has TRBV29-1 and TRBJ2-1; D possibly corresponds to TRBD2 (6 bases). The V end was cut by 4 bases, the J end by 1 base, with 11 bases between. The V gene's germline CDR1 is SQVTM and CDR2 ANQGSEA. The CDR3 consists of 14 residues. CDR3 loop: CSVARDLSYNEQFF. In nucleotides, the CDR3 is TGCAGCGTTGCTCGGGACTTATCCTACAATGAGCAGTTCTTC.

V is TRBV30 and J is TRBJ2-1; 11 positions match TRBD2. V dropped 1 base and J dropped 10; count of bases not matched to a gene: 0. Per the germline V gene, CDR1 is GTSNPN and CDR2 is SVGIG (reference sequence). This CDR3 region has 12 residues. Here the CDR3 reads CAWSASGREQFF. CDR3 in DNA: TGTGCCTGGAGTGCTAGCGGGAGGGAGCAGTTCTTC.

V and J are TRBV5-5 and TRBJ2-1; D gene ambiguous. CDR3 length: 12 amino acids. With 0 bases removed from V and 10 bases from J, the gap between germline ends came to 8 bases. Germline V gene lookup returns CDR1 SGHKS and CDR2 YYEKEE (reference sequence). The CDR3 sequence is CASSLESPEQFF. CDR3 DNA sequence: TGTGCCAGCAGCTTGGAAAGCCCAGAGCAGTTCTTC.